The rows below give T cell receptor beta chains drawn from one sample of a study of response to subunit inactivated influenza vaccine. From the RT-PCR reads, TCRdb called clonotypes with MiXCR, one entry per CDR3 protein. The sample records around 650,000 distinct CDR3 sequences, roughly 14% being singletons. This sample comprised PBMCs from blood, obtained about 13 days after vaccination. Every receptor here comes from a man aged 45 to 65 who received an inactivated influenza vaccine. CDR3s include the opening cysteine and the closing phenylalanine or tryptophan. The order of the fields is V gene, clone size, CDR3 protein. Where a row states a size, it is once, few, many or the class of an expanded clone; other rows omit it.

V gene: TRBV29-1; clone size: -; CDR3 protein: CSVGGLNSYEQYF
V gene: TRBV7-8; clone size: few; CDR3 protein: CASRSTGLAGGVEQYF
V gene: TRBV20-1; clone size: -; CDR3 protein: CSAIKPPGTQQFF
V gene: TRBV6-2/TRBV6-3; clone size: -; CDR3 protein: CASNRPTGGAETQYF
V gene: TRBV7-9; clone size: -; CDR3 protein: CASSLESLEAFF
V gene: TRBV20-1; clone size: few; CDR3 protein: CSARSRASYNEQFF
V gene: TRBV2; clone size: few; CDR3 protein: CASSDALSYEQYF
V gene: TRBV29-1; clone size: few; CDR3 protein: CSVEAGTGYYEQYF
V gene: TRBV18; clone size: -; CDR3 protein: CASSPLAGEYNEQFF
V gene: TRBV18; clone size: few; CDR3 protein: CASSPPGLAGSGELFF
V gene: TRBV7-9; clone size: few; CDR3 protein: CASSYTALEDTQYF
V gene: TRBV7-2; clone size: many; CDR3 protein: CASSRVGTEKLFF